The entry below gives a single T cell receptor (beta chain) sequence along with its context. Its specificity is unknown. The data stem from a study of cytomegalovirus exposure and HLA in healthy donors. The CDR3 consists of 13 residues. V was pared by 7 bases and J by 5 bases, with 12 bases between. The germline gives CDR1 MNHEY, CDR2 SVGAGI. Both 60 Vbeta primers and 13 Jbeta primers went into the PCR. Sequenced by immunoSEQ multiplex PCR; TCRdb stores in-frame clones only, minus some. Counted here are about 160,000 clones, about 84% occurring once; the ten biggest clones make up 1% to 1.5%. The study's findings and limits: HLA alleles were associated with around 17,000 TCR beta sequences in a later analysis at 0.05 false discovery rate.

The clonotype comes from a man in his fifties or sixties in good health and CMV-seropositive. This chain links TRBV6-5 with TRBJ2-1, with D possibly being TRBD1 (6 bases). Sequencing was carried out using PBMCs. The chain's CDR3 is CASTHQGNNEQFF. The CDR3 nucleotides read TGTGCCAGCACTCATCAGGGGAACAATGAGCAGTTCTTC.